Shown below are 8 T cell receptor beta chains from a single sample sequenced in a study of cytotoxic CD8 clonotypes in ibrutinib-treated CLL. Method: immunoSEQ multiplex PCR; TCRdb's copy keeps in-frame clones and lacks some. The sample holds around 70,000 clones, approximately 71% seen once. The sample here was PBMCs, taken after 12 months of ibrutinib treatment. These receptors originate from a human donor with chronic lymphocytic leukemia.

The chain carries TRBV4-3 and TRBJ2-1, with 13 nucleotides matching TRBD2. This CDR3 has 17 residues. Germline V lookup: CDR1 LGHNA, CDR2 YSLEER. The J segment lost 1 base and the V segment lost 3 bases, leaving 3 bases of the junction unmatched. The CDR3 sequence: CASSHGTSGTSYNEQFF. The CDR3 nucleotides read TGCGCCAGCAGCCACGGGACTAGCGGGACTTCCTACAATGAGCAGTTCTTC.

This clone came up a few times. The chain uses TRBV10-3 and TRBJ2-7, with 9 bases identical to TRBD1. The CDR3 has 14 residues. V was clipped by 6 bases and J by 6 bases; unmatched bases: 9. Germline values: CDR1 ENHRY, CDR2 SYGVKD. CDR3 region: CAISLRDREGEQYF. DNA of the CDR3: TGTGCCATCAGCCTCCGGGACAGGGAGGGCGAGCAGTACTTC.

This chain joins TRBV6-1 and TRBJ1-5; D ambiguous. There are 15 residues in the CDR3. Germline V gene data show CDR1 as MNHNS and CDR2 as SASEGT. Between the trimmed V and J ends, which lost 4 bases and 4 bases, there was a span of 14 bases. Written as DNA, the CDR3 is TGTGCCAGCAGTGCCGGGTCTCTTCCGAATCAGCCCCAGCATTTT. Translating it yields CASSAGSLPNQPQHF.

The V and J genes are TRBV13 and TRBJ2-3, with D possibly TRBD2 on 7 matching bases. Deletions cut 6 bases from V and 5 bases from J, with 24 bases between. The length of the CDR3 is 17 residues. Germline V CDR1 and CDR2: PRHDT, FYEKMQ (reference sequence). In nucleotides, the CDR3 is TGTGCCAGCAGGCTTAGTTCATGGGGGGGCGATGAAGATACGCAGTATTTT. Translated: CASRLSSWGGDEDTQYF.

The rearrangement links TRBV11-2 to TRBJ1-5; weak D call: TRBD1 (6 bases). Per germline, CDR1 SGHAT and CDR2 FQNNGV. Trimming pared 5 bases from V and 2 bases from J, leaving 10 bases between. This CDR3 has 14 amino acids. The CDR3 spells CASSSGQRNQPQHF. CDR3 nucleotide sequence: TGTGCCAGCAGCAGCGGACAGCGCAATCAGCCCCAGCATTTT.

The chain combines TRBV4-2 with TRBJ1-1; D unresolved. CDR3 length equals 15 residues. Germline V lookup: CDR1 LGHNA, CDR2 YNFKEQ. V lost 0 bases and J lost 4, with 12 bases in between. The CDR3: CASSQEGSRPTEAFF. CDR3 DNA sequence: TGTGCCAGCAGCCAAGAGGGATCCCGACCCACTGAAGCTTTCTTT.

The chain has TRBV6-6 and TRBJ1-1; 7 positions agree with TRBD1. Germline V CDR1 and CDR2: MNHNY, SVGAGI (reference sequence). Trimming at V came to 9 bases and at J to 3 bases, leaving 13 bases not matched to a gene. The CDR3 is 15 amino acids. CDR3 nucleotides: TGTGCCAGTTTAGGATCCAGACAGGGAGACACTGAAGCTTTCTTT. The encoded protein is CASLGSRQGDTEAFF.

Only one count was recorded for this clone. The V call is TRBV5-1, the J call TRBJ1-1, with no clear D. The V gene lost 0 bases and the J gene lost 2 bases, with 8 bases spanning the gap. Germline V CDR1 and CDR2: SGHRS, YFSETQ. This CDR3 spans 14 amino acids. The CDR3 loop reads CASSLGAPNTEAFF. The CDR3 DNA reads TGCGCCAGCAGCTTGGGGGCACCCAACACTGAAGCTTTCTTT.